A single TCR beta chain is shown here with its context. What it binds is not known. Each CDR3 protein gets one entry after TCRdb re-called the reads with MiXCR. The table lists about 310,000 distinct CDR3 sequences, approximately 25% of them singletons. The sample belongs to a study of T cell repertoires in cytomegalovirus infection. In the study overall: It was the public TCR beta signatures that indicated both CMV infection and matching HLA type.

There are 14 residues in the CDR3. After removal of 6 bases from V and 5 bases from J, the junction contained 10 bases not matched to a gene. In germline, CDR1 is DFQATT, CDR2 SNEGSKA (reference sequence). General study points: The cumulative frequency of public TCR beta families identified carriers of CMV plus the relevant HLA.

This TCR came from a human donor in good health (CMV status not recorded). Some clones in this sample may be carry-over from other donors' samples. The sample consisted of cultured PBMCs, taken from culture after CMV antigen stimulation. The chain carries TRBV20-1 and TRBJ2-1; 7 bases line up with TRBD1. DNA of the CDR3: TGCAGTGCGTCCGGGTCAGGGGGAAACAATGAGCAGTTCTTC. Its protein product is CSASGSGGNNEQFF.